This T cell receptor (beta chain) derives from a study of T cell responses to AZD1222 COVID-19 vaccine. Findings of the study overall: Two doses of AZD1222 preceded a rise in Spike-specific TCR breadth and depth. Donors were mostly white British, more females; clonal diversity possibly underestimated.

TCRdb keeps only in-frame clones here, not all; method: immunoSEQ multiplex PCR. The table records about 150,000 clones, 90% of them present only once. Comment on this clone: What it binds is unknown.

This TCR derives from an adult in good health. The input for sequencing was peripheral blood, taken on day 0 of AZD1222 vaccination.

The CDR3 reads CASSPQIQETQYF. The DNA for the CDR3 is TGTGCCAGCTCACCCCAAATCCAGGAGACCCAGTACTTC. The chain employs TRBV18 and TRBJ2-5, with unresolved D. V was trimmed by 3 bases and J by 5 bases, leaving 10 bases between them. Per the germline V gene, CDR1 is KGHSH and CDR2 is LQKENI. The CDR3 extends over 13 amino acids.